The source of this T cell receptor (beta chain) is a study of blood T cell repertoires in COVID-19. About the study: COVID-19 samples collected from the United States, Italy and Spain covered acute and convalescent phases.

CDR1 SGHRS and CDR2 YFSETQ come from the germline V gene. Trimming left V 0 bases short and J 5 bases short, with 11 bases between. This CDR3 has 14 residues. Concerning this clone itself: Other nucleotide sequences from this sample produce the same CDR3.

Original processing notes: Counts of nucleated cells, estimated from reference gene primer amplification, were obtained. TCRdb's table, derived via immunoSEQ multiplex PCR, lists solely in-frame clones and lacks some. D and trimming come from the DNA, and the V and J calls and clone size come from that table. The sample includes over 250,000 clones, approximately 83% seen only once; the top ten take about 10%. The clonotype originates from a woman in her seventies with acute or convalescent COVID-19. Material for sequencing was peripheral blood. The rearrangement uses TRBV5-1 and TRBJ1-1; D is possibly TRBD1 (6 bases). DNA for the CDR3: TGCGCCAGCAGCTTGGAACAGGGTGGAACTGAAGCTTTCTTT. Encoded protein: CASSLEQGGTEAFF.